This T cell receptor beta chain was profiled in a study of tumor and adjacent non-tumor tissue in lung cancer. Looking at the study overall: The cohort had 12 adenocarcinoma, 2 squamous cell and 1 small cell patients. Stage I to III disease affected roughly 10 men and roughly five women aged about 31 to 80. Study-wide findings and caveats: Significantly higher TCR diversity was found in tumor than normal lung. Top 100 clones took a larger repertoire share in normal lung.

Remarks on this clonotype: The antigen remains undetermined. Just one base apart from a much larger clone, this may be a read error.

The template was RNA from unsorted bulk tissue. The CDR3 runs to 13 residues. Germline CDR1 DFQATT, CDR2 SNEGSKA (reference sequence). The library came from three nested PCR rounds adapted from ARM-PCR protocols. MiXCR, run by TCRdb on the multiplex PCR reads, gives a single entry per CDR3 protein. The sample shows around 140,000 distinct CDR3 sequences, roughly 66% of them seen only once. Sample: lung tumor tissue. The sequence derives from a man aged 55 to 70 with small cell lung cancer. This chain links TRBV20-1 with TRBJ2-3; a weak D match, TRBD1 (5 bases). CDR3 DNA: TGCAGTGTTAGAGCCCCGGCAAGGGGTACGCAGTATTTT. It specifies CSVRAPARGTQYF.